The 4 T cell receptor beta chains presented below share a single source sample, sequenced in a study of somatic mutations in cytotoxic T cells in rheumatoid arthritis. Profiling relied on immunoSEQ multiplex PCR, and the TCRdb table lists in-frame clones only, not all of them. The table shows about 9,200 clones, with nearly 80% occurring only once. The sequencing input was CD8+ T cells sorted from blood. These receptors all come from an adult with rheumatoid arthritis.

The chain employs TRBV7-9 and TRBJ1-3; tentative D call: TRBD1 (6 bases). Looked up from germline, CDR1 is SEHNR and CDR2 is FQNEAQ (reference sequence). V lost 1 base and J lost 2, with 12 bases in between. This CDR3 comprises 16 residues. The CDR3 loop reads CASSLGGQGTGNTIYF. DNA of the CDR3: TGTGCCAGCAGCTTAGGGGGACAAGGGACTGGAAACACCATATATTTT.

The chain employs TRBV11-1 and TRBJ2-2, with D uncertain. CDR1 is SGHAT, CDR2 FQDESV, per germline (reference sequence). Trimming removed 5 bases at V and 4 bases at J, with 14 bases between. The CDR3 is made up of 15 amino acids. DNA for the CDR3: TGTGCCAGCAGCCTATTATTACAGAGCACCGGGGAGCTGTTTTTT. Translating gives CASSLLLQSTGELFF. Drawing the rest from reference TRBV11-1 and TRBJ2-2, the complete variable domain is EAEVAQSPRYKITEKSQAVAFWCDPISGHATLYWYRQILGQGPELLVQFQDESVVDDSQLPKDRFSAERLKGVDSTLKIQPAELGDSAMYLCASSLLLQSTGELFFGEGSRLTVL.

The chain recombines TRBV4-1 with TRBJ1-5; no firm D call. Deletions cut 0 bases from V and 5 bases from J, with 11 bases between. CDR1 is MGHRA and CDR2 is YSYEKL in the germline V gene. The CDR3 covers 15 residues. CDR3 coding DNA: TGCGCCAGCAGCCAAGAATCGAGGGATTATCAGCCCCAGCATTTT. It yields the protein CASSQESRDYQPQHF.

V gene TRBV27 combines with J gene TRBJ1-5; possible D gene TRBD1, 5 bases. Trimming pared 6 bases from V and 4 bases from J, leaving 13 bases between. The CDR3 totals 14 residues. CDR1 MNHEY and CDR2 SMNVEV come from the germline V gene (reference sequence). The CDR3 DNA reads TGTGCCAGCAGGGGGGGGACTCCAAATCAGCCCCAGCATTTT. Amino acid sequence: CASRGGTPNQPQHF.